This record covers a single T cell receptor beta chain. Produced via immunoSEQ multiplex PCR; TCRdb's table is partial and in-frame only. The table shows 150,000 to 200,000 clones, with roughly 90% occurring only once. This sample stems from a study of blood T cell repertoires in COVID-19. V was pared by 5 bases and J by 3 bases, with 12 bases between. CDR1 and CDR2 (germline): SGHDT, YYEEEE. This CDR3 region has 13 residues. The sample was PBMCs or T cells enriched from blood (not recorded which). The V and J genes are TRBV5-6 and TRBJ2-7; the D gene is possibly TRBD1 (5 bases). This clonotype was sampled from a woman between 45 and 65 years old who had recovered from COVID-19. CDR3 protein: CASSEKGIYEQYF. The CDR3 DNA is TGTGCCAGCAGTGAGAAGGGGATCTACGAGCAGTACTTC.